This T cell receptor (beta chain) comes out of a study of identical twins. Through template switching, a universal primer site was introduced, and the cDNA contained unique molecular identifiers. TCRdb re-analysed the 5' RACE reads in MiXCR, keeping a single row per CDR3 protein. Of some 660,000 distinct CDR3 sequences listed, 8.6% are singletons. Germline V lookup: CDR1 SQVTM, CDR2 ANQGSEA. The V gene end was trimmed by 5 bases and the J gene end by 2 bases; junction bases not matched to a gene: 8. This CDR3 comprises 14 residues. These data were also reused for a study on yellow fever vaccine responses in identical twins.

Sequencing was carried out using PBMCs. The chain recombines TRBV29-1 with TRBJ2-7; TRBD1 matches 8 bases. The TCR originated in a woman younger than 30 in good health. The CDR3 bases are TGCAGCGTTCCCCGGACAGGGAACCCCTACGAGCAGTACTTC. Encoded protein: CSVPRTGNPYEQYF.